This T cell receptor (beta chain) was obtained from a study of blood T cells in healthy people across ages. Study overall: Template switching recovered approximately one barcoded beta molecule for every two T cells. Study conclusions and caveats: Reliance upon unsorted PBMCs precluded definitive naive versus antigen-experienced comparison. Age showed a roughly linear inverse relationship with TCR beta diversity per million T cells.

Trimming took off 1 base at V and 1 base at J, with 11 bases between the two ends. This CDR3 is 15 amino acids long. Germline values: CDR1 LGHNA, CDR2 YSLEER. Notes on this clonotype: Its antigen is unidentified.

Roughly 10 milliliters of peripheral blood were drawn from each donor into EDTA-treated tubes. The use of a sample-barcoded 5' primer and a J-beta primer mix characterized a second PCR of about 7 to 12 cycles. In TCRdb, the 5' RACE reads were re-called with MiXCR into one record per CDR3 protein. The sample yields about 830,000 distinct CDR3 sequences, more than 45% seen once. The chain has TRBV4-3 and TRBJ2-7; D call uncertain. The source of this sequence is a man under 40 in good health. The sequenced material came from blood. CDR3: CASSQAAVDSYEQYF. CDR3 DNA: TGCGCCAGCAGCCAAGCGGCGGTTGATTCCTACGAGCAGTACTTC.